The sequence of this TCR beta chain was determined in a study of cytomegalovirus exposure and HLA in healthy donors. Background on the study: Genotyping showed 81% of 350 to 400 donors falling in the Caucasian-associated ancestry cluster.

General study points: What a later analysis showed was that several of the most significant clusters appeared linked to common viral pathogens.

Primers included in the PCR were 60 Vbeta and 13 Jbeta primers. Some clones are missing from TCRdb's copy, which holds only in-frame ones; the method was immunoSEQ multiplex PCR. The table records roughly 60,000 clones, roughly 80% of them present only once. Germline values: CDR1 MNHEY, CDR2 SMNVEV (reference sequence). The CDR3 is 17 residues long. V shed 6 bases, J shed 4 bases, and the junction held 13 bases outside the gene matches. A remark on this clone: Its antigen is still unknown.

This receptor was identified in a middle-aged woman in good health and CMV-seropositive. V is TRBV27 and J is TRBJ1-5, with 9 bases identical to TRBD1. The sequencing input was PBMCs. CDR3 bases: TGTGCCAGCAGCCCTCGGGACAGGGTGGAATGGAATCAGCCCCAGCATTTT. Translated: CASSPRDRVEWNQPQHF.